This TCR beta chain emerged from a study of cytomegalovirus exposure and HLA in healthy donors. For the study at large: HLA-typed donors contributed about 85 million unique TCRs, which were held in an early data release. The study, taken as a whole, reports: 87-base-pair reads could not separate some V segments, including TRBV6-2 and TRBV6-3.

At sampling all donors were nominally healthy, likely with unrecorded immune exposures. The PCR ran on 60 Vbeta and 13 Jbeta primers. The table came from immunoSEQ multiplex PCR; TCRdb's copy has only in-frame clones and leaves some out. The repertoire holds fewer than 80,000 clones, with 75% as singletons. CDR1 MNHEY and CDR2 SVGAGI come from the germline V gene. The CDR3 spans 15 residues. Trimming left V 6 bases short and J 0 bases short, with 12 bases between. Of note for this clone: What it recognizes is unknown.

The sample comprised PBMCs. The receptor was derived from a woman aged 40 to 55 in good health and CMV-seropositive. The gene calls are TRBV6-5 and TRBJ1-5; the D gene is possibly TRBD1 (6 bases). CDR3 amino acids: CASSPTGISNQPQHF. CDR3 nucleotides: TGTGCCAGCAGCCCCACAGGGATTAGCAATCAGCCCCAGCATTTT.